The 10 T cell receptor beta chains below were found in one sample sequenced in a study of blood T cells in healthy people across ages. Primers used in a second PCR of roughly 6 to 11 cycles were a sample-barcoded 5' primer and a J-beta primer mix. Each CDR3 protein is one row after TCRdb ran MiXCR on the 5' RACE reads. The sample carries approximately 2,000,000 distinct CDR3 sequences, about two fifths recorded once. Sequenced sample: blood. The receptors originated from a human donor in good health.

In this sample, this clonotype turned up a few times. The chain has TRBV7-2 and TRBJ2-5; D tentatively fits TRBD1 or TRBD2 (5 bases each). Germline V lookup: CDR1 SGHTA, CDR2 FQGNSA. The CDR3 is 14 residues long. Trimming shortened V by 3 bases and J by 5 bases, and 13 bases separated the two germline ends. Here the CDR3 reads CASSLAGTTETQYF. CDR3 nucleotides: TGTGCCAGCAGCTTGGCAGGGACCACGGAGACCCAGTACTTC.

This clonotype has only one observation. This sequence joins TRBV12-3 or TRBV12-4 and TRBJ2-3; D remains unclear. V was cut by 4 bases and J by 11 bases, with 13 bases left in between. This CDR3 has 12 residues. The CDR3 here is CASSSSTLVQYF. CDR3 nucleotides: TGTGCCAGCAGTTCATCAACTTTGGTGCAGTATTTT.

The chain uses TRBV4-1 and TRBJ1-5; perhaps TRBD1 as D (5 bases). Between the trimmed V and J ends, which lost 4 bases and 0 bases, there was a span of 13 bases. This CDR3 has 16 residues. Germline V lookup: CDR1 MGHRA, CDR2 YSYEKL. The CDR3 protein is CASSLLGGYSNQPQHF. The CDR3 nucleotides read TGCGCCAGCAGCCTCCTGGGGGGGTATAGCAATCAGCCCCAGCATTTT.

The V and J genes are TRBV12-3 or TRBV12-4 and TRBJ2-7, with 8 positions matching TRBD1. The trim removed 6 bases at V and 0 bases at J, leaving 7 bases unmatched. This CDR3 spans 15 amino acids. CDR3 residues: CASSQDRVPSYEQYF. CDR3 DNA: TGTGCCAGCAGCCAGGACAGGGTTCCCTCCTACGAGCAGTACTTC.

This clonotype showed up many times. The V gene is TRBV4-2, the J gene TRBJ2-7, with TRBD1 identical over 8 bases. V gave up 8 bases and J gave up 5 bases; unmatched junction bases: 5. There are 12 residues in the CDR3. Germline V gene data show CDR1 as LGHNA and CDR2 as YNFKEQ. The CDR3 spells CASSQDRDEQYF. DNA of the CDR3: TGTGCCAGCTCACAGGACAGGGACGAGCAGTACTTC.

This chain joins TRBV4-3 and TRBJ2-3; tentatively, D is TRBD1 (5 bases). The CDR3 extends over 16 amino acids. V was pared by 3 bases and J by 0 bases, with 13 bases between. Per the germline V gene, CDR1 is LGHNA and CDR2 is YSLEER. The CDR3 nucleotides are TGCGCCAGCAGCCAGCTACGACAGTATAGCACAGATACGCAGTATTTT. It specifies CASSQLRQYSTDTQYF.

V usage is TRBV5-6 and J usage is TRBJ1-5; D unresolved. The CDR3 consists of 15 residues. Trimming left V 4 bases short and J 3 bases short, with 14 bases between. The germline CDR1 and CDR2 sequences are SGHDT and YYEEEE. CDR3 DNA: TGTGCCAGCAGCGAAATGGGTCTTCACAATCAGCCCCAGCATTTT. It is translated as CASSEMGLHNQPQHF.

The chain couples TRBV9 to TRBJ2-3; D gene unclear. This CDR3 is built from 12 residues. Germline CDR1 SGDLS, CDR2 YYNGEE. The V end was cut by 3 bases, the J end by 8 bases, with 10 bases between. The CDR3 DNA sequence: TGTGCCAGCAGCGGTAGCCGAGGTACGCAGTATTTT. Translation: CASSGSRGTQYF.

The chain joins TRBV7-9 to TRBJ1-1; TRBD1 is a possible D gene (6 bases). V was cut by 8 bases and J by 5 bases, with 15 bases left in between. CDR1 and CDR2 (germline): SEHNR, FQNEAQ (reference sequence). The CDR3 contains 13 residues. CDR3 nucleotides: TGTGCCAGCGAGAGGGGGTCGGGGACTGAAGCTTTCTTT. Translated: CASERGSGTEAFF.

This clonotype occurred once. CDR3 DNA sequence: TGTGCCAGCAGCCAACCCTCCGGGACGAACACTGAAGCTTTCTTT. Protein sequence: CASSQPSGTNTEAFF. The J gene is TRBJ1-1, the V gene TRBV13, with a tentative D call TRBD1 (5 bases). The CDR3 extends over 15 amino acids. Germline V gene lookup returns CDR1 PRHDT and CDR2 FYEKMQ (reference sequence). V lost 5 bases to trimming and J lost 1 base, with 14 bases between them.